This T cell receptor beta chain was sequenced in a study of CD8+ T cells in alopecia areata. Findings and caveats of the study: Elevated clonality characterized lesional scalp relative to normal scalp, particularly in alopecia totalis/universalis.

RNA, once extracted, was reverse transcribed into cDNA for use as the sequencing template. The assay was immunoSEQ multiplex PCR, and TCRdb's table has in-frame clones only and misses some. The data show 200,000 to 250,000 clones, around 62% seen once. CDR3 length: 13 residues. V lost 1 base and J 4 bases, leaving 7 bases between the germline ends. Germline-derived CDR1 and CDR2 are MNHNS and SASEGT. This clone has a single count. Its specificity is not known. This receptor was taken from a human donor with alopecia areata. The sequenced sample was CD4+ T cells sorted from blood, obtained at week 0. The chain joins TRBV6-1 to TRBJ1-2, with D hard to call. CDR3 sequence reads: CASSEGEGYGYTF. The CDR3 coding sequence is TGTGCCAGCAGTGAAGGCGAAGGCTATGGCTACACCTTC.